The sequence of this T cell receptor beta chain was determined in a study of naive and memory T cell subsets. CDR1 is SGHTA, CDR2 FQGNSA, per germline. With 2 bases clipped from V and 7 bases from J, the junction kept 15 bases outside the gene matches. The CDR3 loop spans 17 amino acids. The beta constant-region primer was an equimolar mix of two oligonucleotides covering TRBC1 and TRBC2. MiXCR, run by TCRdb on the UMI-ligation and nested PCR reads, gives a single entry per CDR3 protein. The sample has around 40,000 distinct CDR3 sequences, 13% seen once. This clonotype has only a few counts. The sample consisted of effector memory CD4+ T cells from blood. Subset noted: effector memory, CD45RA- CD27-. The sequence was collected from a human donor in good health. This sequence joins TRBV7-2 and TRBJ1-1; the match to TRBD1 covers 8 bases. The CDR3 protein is CASSLSSGRGPSSEAFF. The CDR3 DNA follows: TGTGCCAGCAGCTTATCCTCGGGCAGGGGGCCTAGTAGTGAAGCTTTCTTT.